The 14 T cell receptor beta chains listed next were all sequenced from one sample in a study of shared T cell receptors in the human thymus. Produced via immunoSEQ multiplex PCR; TCRdb's table is partial and in-frame only. The data show 500,000 to 850,000 clones, around 87% seen once. The same specimen was also included in a second study, on human thymus T cells.

Sequencing was performed on thymocytes. These receptors were obtained from a boy younger than two with a congenital heart defect.

This rearrangement joins TRBV11-2 to TRBJ2-1; D unclear. Trimming removed 1 base from V and 0 bases from J, with 4 bases in between. Germline V gene lookup returns CDR1 SGHAT and CDR2 FQNNGV. CDR3 length: 14 residues. The CDR3 loop reads CASSLGSSYNEQFF. CDR3 sequence (DNA): TGTGCCAGCAGCTTAGGGAGCTCCTACAATGAGCAGTTCTTC.

The chain carries TRBV4-3 and TRBJ1-5; a weak D match, TRBD1 (6 bases). This CDR3 region has 13 residues. The V and J ends lost 5 bases and 5 bases respectively, with 10 bases between them. In germline, CDR1 is LGHNA, CDR2 YSLEER. The CDR3 reads CASSGTRDQPQHF. CDR3 DNA: TGCGCCAGCAGCGGGACAAGAGATCAGCCCCAGCATTTT.

The CDR3 DNA reads as TGTGCCAGCAGTTTCCCCGACAGTGAGAACACTGAAGCTTTCTTT. Translated: CASSFPDSENTEAFF. The chain has TRBV28 and TRBJ1-1; a weak D match, TRBD1 (5 bases). Trimming took 3 bases from V and 1 from J, leaving 12 bases between them. Germline-derived CDR1 and CDR2 are MDHEN and SYDVKM. CDR3 length: 15 amino acids.

This sequence joins TRBV25-1 and TRBJ2-1, with a weak D call TRBD1 (6 bases). Germline assignment: CDR1 MGHDK and CDR2 SYGVNS. CDR3 length: 14 residues. V was clipped by 9 bases and J by 5 bases, with 17 bases between them. The CDR3 DNA sequence: TGTGCCAGTCAAAACAGGGACCATAACAATGAGCAGTTCTTC. This translates into CASQNRDHNNEQFF.

The V and J genes are TRBV7-9 and TRBJ1-2, with 7 bases identical to TRBD1. The V gene's germline CDR1 is SEHNR and CDR2 FQNEAQ (reference sequence). Trimming at V came to 5 bases and at J to 3 bases, leaving 0 bases not matched to a gene. CDR3 size: 12 residues. Written as DNA, the CDR3 is TGTGCCAGCAGCGACAGGGACTATGGCTACACCTTC. Its translation is CASSDRDYGYTF.

The chain employs TRBV5-8 and TRBJ1-5, with D possibly TRBD1 on 6 matching bases. The V end lost 3 bases, the J end lost 4 bases, and 14 bases lay between the germline ends. This CDR3 comprises 15 residues. Germline CDR1 and CDR2: SGHTS and YDEGEE. As DNA, the CDR3 is TGTGCCAGCAGCTACGAGACAGGATCGAATCAGCCCCAGCATTTT. Translation gives CASSYETGSNQPQHF.

The chain carries TRBV4-1 and TRBJ1-2; D is perhaps TRBD1 (6 bases). CDR1 and CDR2 from the germline V gene are MGHRA and YSYEKL. V was cut by 0 bases and J by 2 bases, with 10 bases left in between. This CDR3 is built from 15 residues. CDR3 loop: CASSQDRTANYGYTF. The DNA of the CDR3 is TGCGCCAGCAGCCAAGATCGGACAGCCAACTATGGCTACACCTTC.

This chain uses TRBV6-5 with TRBJ2-7, with D possibly TRBD1 on 5 matching bases. Trimming took off 7 bases at V and 6 bases at J, with 16 bases between the two ends. Germline V gene data show CDR1 as MNHEY and CDR2 as SVGAGI. This CDR3 is 13 amino acids long. The CDR3 loop reads CASNLNGAAEQYF. CDR3 in DNA: TGTGCCAGCAACCTCAATGGGGCGGCCGAGCAGTACTTC.

The chain is built from TRBV2 and TRBJ1-6, with 10 bases identical to TRBD1. Germline loops: CDR1 SNHLY, CDR2 FYNNEI. The CDR3 extends over 16 amino acids. J lost 5 bases, V lost 1 base, and 2 bases had no gene match. DNA for the CDR3: TGTGCCAGCAGTGAAGAGACAGGGGGCAATAATTCACCCCTCCACTTT. It translates to CASSEETGGNNSPLHF.

The genes are TRBV30 and TRBJ1-1; 12 bases map to TRBD1. The CDR3 sequence is 16 residues long. V was clipped by 3 bases and J by 4 bases; unmatched bases: 9. The germline CDR1 and CDR2 sequences are GTSNPN and SVGIG (reference sequence). DNA for the CDR3: TGTGCCTGGAGCCCCTCTCCGGGACAGGGGGCCACTGAAGCTTTCTTT. Its protein is CAWSPSPGQGATEAFF.

CDR3 nucleotide sequence: TGTGCCAGCAGCACCGGGACAGGGGACCAGCCCCAGCATTTT. This encodes CASSTGTGDQPQHF. The J gene is TRBJ1-5, the V gene TRBV7-2; TRBD1 aligns across 10 bases. Trimming took 5 bases from V and 7 from J; bases not matched to a gene: 5. Germline lookup yields CDR1 SGHTA and CDR2 FQGNSA. CDR3 length: 14 residues.

The rearrangement uses TRBV28 and TRBJ2-4; D remains ambiguous. CDR1 is MDHEN and CDR2 is SYDVKM in the germline V gene. V lost 6 bases, J lost 0 bases, and 9 bases lay in between. This CDR3 has 14 amino acids. CDR3 DNA sequence: TGTGCCAGCAGCTTAAGCAAAGCCAAAAACATTCAGTACTTC. Encoded protein: CASSLSKAKNIQYF.

This chain joins TRBV7-3 and TRBJ2-7; TRBD2 agrees at 10 bases. CDR3 length equals 15 residues. The trim removed 5 bases at V and 4 bases at J, leaving 8 bases unmatched. From germline, CDR1 is SGHTA and CDR2 FQGTGA. This CDR3 reads CASSPGLAGEYEQYF. DNA for the CDR3: TGTGCCAGCAGCCCCGGCCTAGCGGGGGAGTACGAGCAGTACTTC.

This sequence joins TRBV10-1 and TRBJ2-7; unclear D gene. The CDR3 totals 11 residues. Trimming left V 3 bases short and J 2 bases short, with 2 bases between. Germline lookup yields CDR1 WNHNN and CDR2 SYGVQD (reference sequence). The CDR3 reads CASSDTYEQYF. CDR3 DNA sequence: TGCGCCAGCAGTGACACCTACGAGCAGTACTTC.